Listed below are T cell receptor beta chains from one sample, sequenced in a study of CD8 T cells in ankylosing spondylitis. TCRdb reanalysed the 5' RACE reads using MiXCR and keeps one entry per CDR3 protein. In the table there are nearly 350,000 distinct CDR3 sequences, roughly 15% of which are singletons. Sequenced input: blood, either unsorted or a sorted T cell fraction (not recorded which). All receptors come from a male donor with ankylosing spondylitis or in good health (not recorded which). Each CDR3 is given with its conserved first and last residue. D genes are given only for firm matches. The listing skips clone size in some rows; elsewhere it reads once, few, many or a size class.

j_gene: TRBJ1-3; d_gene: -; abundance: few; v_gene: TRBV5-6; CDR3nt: TGTGCCAGCAGCTTGGTTCAGATCGGAAACACCATATATTTT; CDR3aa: CASSLVQIGNTIYF
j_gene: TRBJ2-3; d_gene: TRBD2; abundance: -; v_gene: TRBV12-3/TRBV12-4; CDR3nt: TGTGCCAGCAGTTTCGGGACTAGCGGGACAGATACGCAGTATTTT; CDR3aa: CASSFGTSGTDTQYF
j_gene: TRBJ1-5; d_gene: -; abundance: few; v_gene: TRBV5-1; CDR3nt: TGCGCCAGCAGCTTTAACGGAGATAGCAATCAGCCCCAGCATTTT; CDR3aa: CASSFNGDSNQPQHF
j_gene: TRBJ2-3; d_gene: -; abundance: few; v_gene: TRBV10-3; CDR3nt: TGTGCCATCAGTTGGACAGAGGAAGATACGCAGTATTTT; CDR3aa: CAISWTEEDTQYF
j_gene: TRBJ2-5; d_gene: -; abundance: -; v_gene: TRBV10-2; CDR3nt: TGCGCCAGCAGTGAGTCGTCAGGACTAGGGGGGGTTGCGGCCCAGTACTTC; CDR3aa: CASSESSGLGGVAAQYF
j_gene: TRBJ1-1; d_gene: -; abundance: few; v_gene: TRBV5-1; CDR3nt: TGCGCCAGCAGCTCGGCCCCGGCGGGGGACACTGAAGCTTTCTTT; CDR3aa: CASSSAPAGDTEAFF
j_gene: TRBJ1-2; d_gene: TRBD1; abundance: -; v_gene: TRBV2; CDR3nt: TGTGCCAGCAGGGATACGACAGGGGGCAACTATGGCTACACCTTC; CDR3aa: CASRDTTGGNYGYTF
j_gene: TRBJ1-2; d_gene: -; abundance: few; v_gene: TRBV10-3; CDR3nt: TGTGCCTCCACCTTCGGACAGCAATATGGCTACACCTTC; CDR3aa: CASTFGQQYGYTF
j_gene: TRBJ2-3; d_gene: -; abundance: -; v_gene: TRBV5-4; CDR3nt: TGTGCCAGCAGCTGGAGGGACAGCTCAGATACGCAGTATTTT; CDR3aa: CASSWRDSSDTQYF
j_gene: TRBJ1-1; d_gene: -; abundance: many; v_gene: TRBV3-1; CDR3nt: TGTGCCAGCAGCCATCTCAGGGTTTTGAACACTGAAGCTTTCTTT; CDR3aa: CASSHLRVLNTEAFF
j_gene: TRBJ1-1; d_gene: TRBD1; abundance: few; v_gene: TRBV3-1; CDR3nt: TGTGCCAGCAGCCAAACAGGGGGCGCGACTGAAGCTTTCTTT; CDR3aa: CASSQTGGATEAFF
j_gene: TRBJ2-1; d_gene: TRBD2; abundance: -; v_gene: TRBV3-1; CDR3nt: TGTGCCAGCAGCCAAGATATGACTAGCGGGAGCTCCTACAATGAGCAGTTCTTC; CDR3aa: CASSQDMTSGSSYNEQFF
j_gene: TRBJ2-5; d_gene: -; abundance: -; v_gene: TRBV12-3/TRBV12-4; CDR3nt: TGTGCCAGCACCCACTTCACTGAACAAGAGACCCAGTACTTC; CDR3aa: CASTHFTEQETQYF
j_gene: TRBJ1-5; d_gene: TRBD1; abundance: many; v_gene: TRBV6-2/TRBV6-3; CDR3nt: TGTGCCAGCAGTTTTGACAGGGTCCGGCAGCCCCAGCATTTT; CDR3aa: CASSFDRVRQPQHF
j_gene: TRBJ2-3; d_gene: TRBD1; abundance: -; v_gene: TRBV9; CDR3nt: TGTGCCAGCAGCACTTCAGGACAGGGGGTAGATACGCAGTATTTT; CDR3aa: CASSTSGQGVDTQYF
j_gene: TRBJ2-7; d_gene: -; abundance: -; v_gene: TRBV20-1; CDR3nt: TGCAGTGCTAGCGGGACCTACGAGCAGTACTTC; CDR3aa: CSASGTYEQYF
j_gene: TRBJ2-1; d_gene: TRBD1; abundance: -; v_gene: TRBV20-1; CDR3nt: TGCAGTGCTAGCGGGACAGAGATTTACAATGAGCAGTTCTTC; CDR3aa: CSASGTEIYNEQFF
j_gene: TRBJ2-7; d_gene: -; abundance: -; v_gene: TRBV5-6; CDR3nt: TGTGCCAGCAGCTTGGTTGACAGCTCCTACGAGCAGTACTTC; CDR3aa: CASSLVDSSYEQYF
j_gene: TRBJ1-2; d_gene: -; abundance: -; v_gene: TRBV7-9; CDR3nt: TGTGCCAGCAGCTTAGAGCACGGGACTAACTATGGCTACTCCTTC; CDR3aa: CASSLEHGTNYGYSF
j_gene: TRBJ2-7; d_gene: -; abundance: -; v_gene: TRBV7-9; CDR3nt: TGTGCCAGCAGCAACCGGGAGTGGGCCTACGAGCAGTACTTC; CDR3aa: CASSNREWAYEQYF
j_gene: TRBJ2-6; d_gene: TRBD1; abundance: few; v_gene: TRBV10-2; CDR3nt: TGCGCCAGCAGTGTAATGGGAGGACAGGGAACCGCTGGGGCCAACGTCCTGACTTTC; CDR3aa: CASSVMGGQGTAGANVLTF
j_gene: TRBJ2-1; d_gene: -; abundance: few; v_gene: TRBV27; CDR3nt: TGTGCCAGCAGTTACTTCTACAAGAGGTACAACAATGAGCAGTTCTTC; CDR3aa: CASSYFYKRYNNEQFF
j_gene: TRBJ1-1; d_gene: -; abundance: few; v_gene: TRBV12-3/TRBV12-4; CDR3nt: TGTGCCACCTGCTTAGGGGTCTGGGGTGAAGCTTTCTTT; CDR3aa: CATCLGVWGEAFF
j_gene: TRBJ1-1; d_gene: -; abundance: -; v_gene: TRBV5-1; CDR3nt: TGCGCCAGCAGCTCGGGGACATGGCCGGACACTGAAGCTTTCTTT; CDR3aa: CASSSGTWPDTEAFF
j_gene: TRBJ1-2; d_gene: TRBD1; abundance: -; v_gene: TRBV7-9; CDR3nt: TGTGCCAGCAGCGCCCGCCAGGGGGCGGAAGGCTACACCTTC; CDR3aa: CASSARQGAEGYTF
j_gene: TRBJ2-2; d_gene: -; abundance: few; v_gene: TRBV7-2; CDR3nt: TGTGCCAGCAGCTTAGATTCGGGAACGAACACCGGGGAGCTGTTTTTT; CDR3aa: CASSLDSGTNTGELFF
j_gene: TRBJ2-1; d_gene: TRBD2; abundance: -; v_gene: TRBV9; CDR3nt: TGTGCCAGCAGCGTAGGTTATAGCGGGAGAGGAGAGCAGTTCTTC; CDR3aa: CASSVGYSGRGEQFF
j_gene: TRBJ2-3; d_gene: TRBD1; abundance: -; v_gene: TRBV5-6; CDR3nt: TGTGCCAGCAGACAAGACAGGGGGCTTTTGGATACGCAGTATTTT; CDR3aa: CASRQDRGLLDTQYF
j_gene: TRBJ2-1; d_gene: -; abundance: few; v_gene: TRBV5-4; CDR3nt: TGTGCCAGCAGCCCTATGAGGGGCCTGGGCAATGAGCAGTTCTTC; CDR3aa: CASSPMRGLGNEQFF
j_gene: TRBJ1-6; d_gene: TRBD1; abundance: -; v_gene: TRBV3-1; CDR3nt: TGTGCCAGCAGCCAAGATAGGACAGGGTCTTCACCCCTCCACTTT; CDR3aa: CASSQDRTGSSPLHF
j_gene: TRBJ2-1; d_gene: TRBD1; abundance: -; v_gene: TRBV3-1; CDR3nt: TGTGCCAGCAGGAGGGGGCCCAACGGGGCTGAGCAGTTCTTC; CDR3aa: CASRRGPNGAEQFF
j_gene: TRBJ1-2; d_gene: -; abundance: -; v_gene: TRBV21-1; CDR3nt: TGTGCCAGCAGAAAGGACAGGCTTTCTAACTATGGCTACACCTTC; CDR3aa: CASRKDRLSNYGYTF
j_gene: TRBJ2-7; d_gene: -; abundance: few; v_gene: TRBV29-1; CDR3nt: TGCAGCGCCCTCGACGGGGTTTACGAGCAGTACTTC; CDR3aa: CSALDGVYEQYF
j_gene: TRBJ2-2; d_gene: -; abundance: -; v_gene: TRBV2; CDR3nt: TGTGCCAGCAGTGAAAGACGTGGAGCGATCACGAACACCGGGGAGCTGTTTTTT; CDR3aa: CASSERRGAITNTGELFF
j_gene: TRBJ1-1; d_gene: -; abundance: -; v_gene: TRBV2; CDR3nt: TGTGCCAGCAGTGAACCGGACAGATATGAAGCTTTCTTT; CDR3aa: CASSEPDRYEAFF
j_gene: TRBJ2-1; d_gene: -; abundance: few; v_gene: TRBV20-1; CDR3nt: TGCAGTGCCTCAAGGGACCCCTTAGGGGACAATGAGCAGTTCTTC; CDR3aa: CSASRDPLGDNEQFF
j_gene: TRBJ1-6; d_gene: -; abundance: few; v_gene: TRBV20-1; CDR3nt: TGCAGTGCTAGAGATGAACAGCATTATAATTCACCCCTCCACTTT; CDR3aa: CSARDEQHYNSPLHF
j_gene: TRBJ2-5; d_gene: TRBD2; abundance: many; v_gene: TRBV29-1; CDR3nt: TGCAGCGTCCCGACGCGGGGGATCCAGACCCAGTACTTC; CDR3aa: CSVPTRGIQTQYF
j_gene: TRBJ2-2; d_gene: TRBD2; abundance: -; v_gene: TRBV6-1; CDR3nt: TGTGCCAGCAGACCCCGAGGGTGGCGGGAGGTTAACACCGGGGAGCTGTTTTTT; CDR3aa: CASRPRGWREVNTGELFF
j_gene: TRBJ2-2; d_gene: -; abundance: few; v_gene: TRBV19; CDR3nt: TGTGCCAGTAGTATAATCCGAGACACCGGGGAGCTGTTTTTT; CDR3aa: CASSIIRDTGELFF
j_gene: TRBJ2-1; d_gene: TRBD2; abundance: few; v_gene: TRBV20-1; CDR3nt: TGCAGTGCTAGATCCCCCGGGACTAGCGGTAACAATGAGCAGTTCTTC; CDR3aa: CSARSPGTSGNNEQFF
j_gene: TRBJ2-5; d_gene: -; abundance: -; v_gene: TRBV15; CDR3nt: TGTGCCACCAGCAGAGAGACGGCTCACCAAGAGACCCAGTACTTC; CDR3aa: CATSRETAHQETQYF
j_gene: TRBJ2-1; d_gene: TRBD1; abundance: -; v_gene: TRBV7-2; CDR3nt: TGTGCCAGCAGTCTCAGGGGGGGACAGGGGATCTACAATGAGCAGTTCTTC; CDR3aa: CASSLRGGQGIYNEQFF